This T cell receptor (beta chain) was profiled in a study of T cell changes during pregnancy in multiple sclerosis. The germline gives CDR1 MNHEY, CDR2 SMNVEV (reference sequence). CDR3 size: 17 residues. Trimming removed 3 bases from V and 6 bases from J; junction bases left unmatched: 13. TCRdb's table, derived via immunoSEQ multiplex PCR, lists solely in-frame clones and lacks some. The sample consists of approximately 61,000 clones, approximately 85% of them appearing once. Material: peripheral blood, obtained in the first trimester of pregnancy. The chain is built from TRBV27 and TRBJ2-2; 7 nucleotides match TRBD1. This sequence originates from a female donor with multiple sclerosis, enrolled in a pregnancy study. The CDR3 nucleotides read TGTGCCAGCAGTTTCAGGACAGGTCGAGTAAGGGCCGGGGAGCTGTTTTTT. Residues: CASSFRTGRVRAGELFF.